This T cell receptor beta chain was recorded in a study of control samples from healthy donors and cancer patients. The CDR3 is 13 residues long. V was clipped by 0 bases and J by 2 bases, with 4 bases between them. Germline V lookup: CDR1 LGHDT, CDR2 YNNKEL (reference sequence). The method was immunoSEQ multiplex PCR; TCRdb's version includes in-frame clones alone and lacks a portion of them. The data contain about 51,000 clones, roughly nine tenths of them singletons. This receptor was obtained from a man between 35 and 55 years old with colorectal cancer. The chain employs TRBV3-1 (or the pseudogene TRBV3-2) and TRBJ1-2; D is undetermined. The source material was PBMCs. In DNA, the CDR3 is TGTGCCAGCAGCCAAGATCCCAACTATGGCTACACCTTC. Translating gives CASSQDPNYGYTF.